Below, 24 T cell receptor beta chains from the same sample are listed, as sequenced in a study of blood T cells in healthy people across ages. Then a second PCR, running roughly 7 to 12 cycles, was carried out with a sample-barcoded 5' primer and a J-beta primer mix. Each CDR3 protein is one row after TCRdb ran MiXCR on the 5' RACE reads. Altogether hundreds of thousands of distinct CDR3 sequences are present, 50% to 65% being singletons, with the ten largest covering about two fifths. Material: blood. The receptor set was obtained from a man older than 75 in good health.

This clonotype was seen a few times. V and J are TRBV7-9 and TRBJ2-1; TRBD2 agrees at 8 bases. CDR1 SEHNR and CDR2 FQNEAQ come from the germline V gene (reference sequence). The J segment lost 5 bases and the V segment lost 5 bases, leaving 8 bases of the junction unmatched. The CDR3 totals 15 residues. This chain's CDR3 is CASSPGTRQHNEQFF. The CDR3 DNA reads TGTGCCAGCAGCCCTGGGACTAGACAACACAATGAGCAGTTCTTC. The whole variable domain, remainder taken from reference TRBV7-9 and TRBJ2-1, is DTGVSQNPRHKITKRGQNVTFRCDPISEHNRLYWYRQTLGQGPEFLTYFQNEAQLEKSRLLSDRFSAERPKGSFSTLEIQRTEQGDSAMYLCASSPGTRQHNEQFFGPGTRLTVL.

The chain couples TRBV19 to TRBJ1-6, with D possibly matching TRBD1 (5 bases). Germline V gives CDR1 LNHDA, CDR2 SQIVND (reference sequence). The CDR3 is 16 residues long. Deletions cut 9 bases from V and 0 bases from J, with 15 bases between. The CDR3 is CASTRRDVSYNSPLHF. The CDR3 DNA follows: TGTGCCAGCACCCGGCGGGACGTCTCCTATAATTCACCCCTCCACTTT.

There are a few counts of this clonotype. The chain recombines TRBV6-5 with TRBJ2-1; a possible D gene is TRBD1 (6 bases). This CDR3 is 13 amino acids long. Trimming took off 7 bases at V and 7 bases at J, with 14 bases between the two ends. The germline gives CDR1 MNHEY, CDR2 SVGAGI. The CDR3 is CASNAGTRNEQFF. CDR3 sequence (DNA): TGTGCCAGCAACGCCGGGACAAGAAATGAGCAGTTCTTC.

In this sample, this clonotype turned up a few times. The chain joins TRBV6-5 to TRBJ1-2; TRBD1 agrees at 11 bases. Trimming at V came to 6 bases and at J to 6 bases, leaving 6 bases not matched to a gene. Germline V lookup: CDR1 MNHEY, CDR2 SVGAGI. This CDR3 contains 14 residues. The CDR3 coding sequence is TGTGCCAGCAGCCTCGGACAGGGGGCGAATGGCTACACCTTC. It yields the protein CASSLGQGANGYTF.

The chain couples TRBV20-1 to TRBJ1-1, with 7 nucleotides matching TRBD1. Germline CDR1 DFQATT, CDR2 SNEGSKA (reference sequence). The CDR3 runs 15 residues. V was pared by 0 bases and J by 0 bases, with 4 bases of the junction left unmatched. CDR3 residues: CSARDRGELNTEAFF. In nucleotides, the CDR3 is TGCAGTGCTAGAGACAGGGGGGAATTGAACACTGAAGCTTTCTTT.

This clonotype has only a few counts. The chain is built from TRBV15 and TRBJ2-7; unclear D gene. CDR3 length equals 15 residues. CDR1 and CDR2 from the germline V gene are LNHNV and YYDKDF (reference sequence). V was shortened by 1 base and J by 0 bases, with 10 bases between the two germline ends. CDR3 sequence reads: CATSRVPSNSYEQYF. Here the CDR3 DNA reads TGTGCCACCAGCAGAGTCCCGTCGAACTCCTACGAGCAGTACTTC. Supplemented by reference TRBV15 and TRBJ2-7, the full variable domain reads DAMVIQNPRYQVTQFGKPVTLSCSQTLNHNVMYWYQQKSSQAPKLLFHYYDKDFNNEADTPDNFQSRRPNTSFCFLDIRSPGLGDTAMYLCATSRVPSNSYEQYFGPGTRLTVT.

The chain recombines TRBV10-3 with TRBJ1-2; D unresolved. The V gene lost 2 bases and the J gene lost 0 bases, with 4 bases spanning the gap. The germline V gene encodes CDR1 ENHRY and CDR2 SYGVKD. The CDR3 length is 13 residues. CDR3 amino acids: CAISETANYGYTF. The CDR3 coding sequence is TGTGCCATCAGTGAGACGGCTAACTATGGCTACACCTTC.

This clonotype turned up a few times. V gene TRBV6-2 or TRBV6-3 combines with J gene TRBJ2-4; TRBD1 aligns across 7 bases. Germline trimming cut 6 bases from V and 7 bases from J; bases unmatched to any gene: 6. Germline CDR1 is MNHEY and CDR2 is SVGEGT. CDR3 length: 13 residues. This chain's CDR3 is CASREQGPNIQYF. CDR3 DNA sequence: TGTGCCAGCAGAGAACAGGGGCCCAACATTCAGTACTTC.

This chain joins TRBV12-3 or TRBV12-4 and TRBJ2-1; tentatively, D is TRBD2 (6 bases). Trimming took off 4 bases at V and 2 bases at J, with 6 bases between the two ends. The CDR3 spans 13 residues. The DNA for the CDR3 is TGTGCCAGCAGTTGGGAGGCCTACAATGAGCAGTTCTTC. Translating it yields CASSWEAYNEQFF.

CDR3 coding DNA: TGTGCCAGCAGCCTGGGGAGAGGCTCCTACAATGAGCAGTACTTC. Its protein product is CASSLGRGSYNEQYF. This chain uses TRBV27 with TRBJ2-1, with a tentative D call TRBD2 (5 bases). The tail of the sequence fits TRBJ2-7 better, so the J call may be wrong. Germline values: CDR1 MNHEY, CDR2 SMNVEV (reference sequence). CDR3 length: 15 amino acids.

V gene TRBV27 combines with J gene TRBJ2-7; 11 nucleotides align to TRBD2. Germline V gene lookup returns CDR1 MNHEY and CDR2 SMNVEV (reference sequence). Losses at the gene ends were 5 bases for V and 7 bases for J; bases not matched to a gene: 10. The CDR3 has 15 amino acids. The CDR3 DNA reads TGTGCCAGCAGTCCGACTAGCGGGATTTACAATGAGCAGTACTTC. Protein product: CASSPTSGIYNEQYF.

This clonotype was seen only a few times. This rearrangement joins TRBV7-8 to TRBJ2-2; D uncertain. The CDR3 runs 15 residues. Germline CDR1 and CDR2: SGHVS and FQNEAQ. Trimming removed 1 base from V and 4 bases from J, with 10 bases in between. In DNA, the CDR3 is TGTGCCAGCAGCTTAGGGGTTAGAGGCACCGGGGAGCTGTTTTTT. Translating it yields CASSLGVRGTGELFF.

The rearrangement joins TRBV6-6 to TRBJ2-2; 7 bases are a match to TRBD2. V lost 5 bases and J lost 9; bases outside the gene matches: 6. This CDR3 spans 13 amino acids. Germline CDR1 reads MNHNY; CDR2 reads SVGAGI (reference sequence). The CDR3 reads CASSDRGSRELFF. In nucleotides, the CDR3 is TGTGCCAGCAGTGACCGCGGGAGTAGGGAGCTGTTTTTT.

This chain links TRBV20-1 with TRBJ2-1; 11 nucleotides match TRBD2. V gave up 6 bases and J gave up 1 base; unmatched junction bases: 8. This CDR3 is built from 16 residues. The germline gives CDR1 DFQATT, CDR2 SNEGSKA (reference sequence). The CDR3 reads CSAGLAGGISYNEQFF. CDR3 bases: TGCAGTGCGGGGCTAGCGGGAGGTATATCCTACAATGAGCAGTTCTTC.

This rearrangement joins TRBV6-1 to TRBJ2-7; D is unclear. Trimming left V 7 bases short and J 2 bases short, with 9 bases between. Germline V CDR1 and CDR2: MNHNS, SASEGT. The CDR3 is 12 amino acids. In nucleotides, the CDR3 is TGTGCCAGCATGTATCAGACCTACGAGCAGTACTTC. This encodes CASMYQTYEQYF.

This clonotype was seen repeatedly, ten times or more. V usage is TRBV4-1 and J usage is TRBJ2-3; 7 bases are shared with TRBD1. The V gene end was trimmed by 1 base and the J gene end by 14 bases; junction bases not matched to a gene: 12. This CDR3 spans 14 amino acids. Germline CDR1 and CDR2: MGHRA and YSYEKL. For the CDR3, the DNA is TGCGCCAGCAGCCAAGGGCTTGGGGACAGATACGCGTATTTT. It specifies CASSQGLGDRYAYF.

The rearrangement uses TRBV7-9 and TRBJ2-7; 11 nucleotides align to TRBD1. Per the germline V gene, CDR1 is SEHNR and CDR2 is FQNEAQ (reference sequence). V was clipped by 5 bases and J by 5 bases; unmatched bases: 5. The CDR3 has 14 residues. CDR3 nucleotides: TGTGCCAGCAGCCGGGACAGGGGGTCCCACGAGCAGTACTTC. Its translation is CASSRDRGSHEQYF.

The genes are TRBV10-3 and TRBJ1-2, with D perhaps matching TRBD1 (6 bases). This CDR3 is built from 13 residues. V lost 7 bases and J 6 bases, leaving 15 bases between the germline ends. Germline CDR1 ENHRY, CDR2 SYGVKD. The CDR3 DNA sequence: TGTGCCATCACTCCACGAGGGGGGAATGGCTACACCTTC. Translated: CAITPRGGNGYTF.

DNA of the CDR3: TGTGCCAGCAGCCCACAGGATGAGCAGTTCTTC. This encodes CASSPQDEQFF. The chain links TRBV7-9 to TRBJ2-1; perhaps TRBD1 as D (5 bases). Germline assignment: CDR1 SEHNR and CDR2 FQNEAQ (reference sequence). The CDR3 runs 11 residues. V was cut by 5 bases and J by 8 bases, with 7 bases left in between.

This clonotype was found a few times. This chain connects TRBV4-2 to TRBJ2-7; the D is unclear. V was cut by 1 base and J by 1 base, with 8 bases left in between. Germline loops: CDR1 LGHNA, CDR2 YNFKEQ. This CDR3 is built from 14 residues. This CDR3 reads CASSQAIGSYEQYF. For the CDR3, the DNA is TGTGCCAGCAGCCAAGCGATAGGTTCCTACGAGCAGTACTTC.

This chain joins TRBV6-4 and TRBJ1-4; D possibly corresponds to TRBD1 (6 bases). This CDR3 has 11 residues. Per germline, CDR1 MRHNA and CDR2 SNTAGT. Trimming took off 8 bases at V and 11 bases at J, with 12 bases between the two ends. The CDR3 DNA follows: TGTGCCAGCGCGACAGGTTTCAAACTGTTTTTT. It codes for CASATGFKLFF.

The chain uses TRBV3-1 and TRBJ2-6; D ambiguous. This CDR3 has 14 amino acids. Trimming removed 2 bases at V and 4 bases at J, with 6 bases between. Per the germline V gene, CDR1 is LGHDT and CDR2 is YNNKEL (reference sequence). CDR3 in DNA: TGTGCCAGCAGCCAAACGAAAGGGGCCAACGTCCTGACTTTC. Its protein product is CASSQTKGANVLTF.

The sample holds a few counts of this clonotype. This chain links TRBV20-1 with TRBJ1-2; D not resolved. Germline V gives CDR1 DFQATT, CDR2 SNEGSKA (reference sequence). The ends were cut back, 6 bases at V and 0 bases at J, with 14 bases in the middle. The CDR3 spans 14 residues. The CDR3 spells CSASVVASNYGYTF. DNA of the CDR3: TGCAGTGCCTCGGTGGTAGCTTCTAACTATGGCTACACCTTC.

This clonotype showed up just a few times. The J gene is TRBJ2-3, the V gene TRBV28; the match to TRBD1 covers 11 bases. Germline V gene sequence: CDR1 MDHEN, CDR2 SYDVKM. CDR3 length: 15 residues. V shed 6 bases, J shed 14 bases, and the junction held 16 bases outside the gene matches. CDR3 sequence reads: CASSPPDRGRRYAYF. Written as DNA, the CDR3 is TGTGCCAGCAGCCCTCCGGACAGGGGGCGCAGATACGCGTATTTT.